These 13 T cell receptor beta chains share one sample of origin, sequenced in a study of blood T cell repertoires in COVID-19. TCRdb keeps only in-frame clones here, not all; method: immunoSEQ multiplex PCR. The sample shows 100,000 to 150,000 clones, 65% to 80% of them seen only once. The sample was peripheral blood. The source of these receptors is a man aged 50 or older with acute or convalescent COVID-19.

The chain joins TRBV5-8 to TRBJ1-1; tentatively, D is TRBD1 (6 bases). The CDR3 spans 12 residues. Germline lookup yields CDR1 SGHTS and CDR2 YDEGEE. Trimming took 1 base from V and 10 from J, leaving 11 bases between them. The CDR3 reads CASSLSGDAAFF. Here the CDR3 DNA reads TGTGCCAGCAGCTTGTCAGGGGACGCAGCTTTCTTT.

A word on this clone: The sample holds other DNA sequences that translate to the same CDR3. The V gene is TRBV28, the J gene TRBJ1-2; D is unresolved. The CDR3 is 11 amino acids. CDR1 is MDHEN, CDR2 SYDVKM, per germline. Trimming removed 6 bases from V and 1 base from J, with 3 bases in between. CDR3 sequence (DNA): TGTGCCAGCAGCAGTAACTATGGCTACACCTTC. The encoded protein is CASSSNYGYTF.

The V and J genes are TRBV6-2 or TRBV6-3 and TRBJ1-3; D gene unclear. The V and J ends lost 2 bases and 0 bases respectively, with 5 bases between them. The CDR3 totals 14 residues. Germline V gene lookup returns CDR1 MNHEY and CDR2 SVGEGT. CDR3 in DNA: TGTGCCAGCAGTTACGCCGGCTCTGGAAACACCATATATTTT. Translating it yields CASSYAGSGNTIYF.

This clone has a single count. The chain links TRBV3-1 (or the pseudogene TRBV3-2) to TRBJ1-1; D unresolved. The CDR3 consists of 16 residues. Germline CDR1 reads LGHDT; CDR2 reads YNNKEL (reference sequence). Trimming cost V 1 base and J 1 base, with 13 bases left between them. The CDR3 coding sequence is TGTGCCAGCAGCCAAGGGAAAAGAGGGCCGAACACTGAAGCTTTCTTT. Its translation is CASSQGKRGPNTEAFF.

V is TRBV19 and J is TRBJ1-2, with a weak D call TRBD1 (5 bases). Germline lookup yields CDR1 LNHDA and CDR2 SQIVND (reference sequence). The CDR3 consists of 13 residues. V was shortened by 3 bases and J by 4 bases, with 9 bases between the two germline ends. CDR3 nucleotides: TGTGCCAGTAGTATCGACAGCCTCTATGGCTACACCTTC. This translates into CASSIDSLYGYTF.

V gene TRBV19 combines with J gene TRBJ1-2, with D possibly TRBD1 on 5 matching bases. Germline V lookup: CDR1 LNHDA, CDR2 SQIVND (reference sequence). Trimming left V 4 bases short and J 2 bases short, with 8 bases between. The CDR3 length is 13 residues. The CDR3 nucleotides read TGTGCCAGTAGTAACCAGGGAAACTATGGCTACACCTTC. Amino acid sequence: CASSNQGNYGYTF.

The J gene is TRBJ2-1, the V gene TRBV19; 7 bases match TRBD2. V trimming: 3 bases; J trimming: 10 bases; junction bases outside the gene matches: 12. The CDR3 spans 15 residues. From germline, CDR1 is LNHDA and CDR2 SQIVND (reference sequence). CDR3 sequence: CASSMEAGAGREQFF. DNA for the CDR3: TGTGCCAGTAGTATGGAGGCAGGAGCGGGGCGCGAGCAGTTCTTC.

This chain uses TRBV27 with TRBJ1-1, with 11 bases fitting TRBD1. The CDR3 loop spans 16 amino acids. With 0 bases clipped from V and 10 bases from J, the junction kept 10 bases outside the gene matches. Germline V gives CDR1 MNHEY, CDR2 SMNVEV (reference sequence). The DNA for the CDR3 is TGTGCCAGCAGTTTATCCGGGACAGGGGGGACCGTAAGAGCTTTCTTT. As protein: CASSLSGTGGTVRAFF.

The chain joins TRBV25-1 to TRBJ2-7, with 8 bases fitting TRBD1. J lost 0 bases, V lost 2 bases, and 3 bases had no gene match. The CDR3 consists of 15 residues. Germline CDR1 reads MGHDK; CDR2 reads SYGVNS. The chain's CDR3 is CASSEAQGGSYEQYF. The CDR3 bases are TGTGCCAGCAGTGAAGCACAGGGGGGCTCCTACGAGCAGTACTTC.

As for this clone: Its ends do not fully match the called genes, so a read error is possible. The rearrangement joins TRBV2 to TRBJ2-3, with TRBD1 identical over 9 bases. The CDR3 loop spans 15 amino acids. Germline CDR1 reads SNHLY; CDR2 reads FYNNEI. The CDR3 DNA follows: TGTGCCAGCAGAGAAGGGACAGGGAACCTACATACGCAGTATTTT. Its translation: CASREGTGNLHTQYF.

V gene TRBV9 combines with J gene TRBJ2-3, with a tentative D call TRBD2 (6 bases). Trimming pared 3 bases from V and 1 base from J, leaving 15 bases between. The CDR3 consists of 16 residues. The germline gives CDR1 SGDLS, CDR2 YYNGEE. Here the CDR3 DNA reads TGTGCCAGCAGCGAATATCTAGCGCTGCGCACAGATACGCAGTATTTT. Translated: CASSEYLALRTDTQYF.

The gene calls are TRBV11-2 and TRBJ2-1, with TRBD2 matching over 12 bases. J was trimmed by 4 bases and V by 4 bases; bases with no gene match: 14. This CDR3 comprises 19 residues. CDR1 SGHAT and CDR2 FQNNGV come from the germline V gene. CDR3 in amino acids: CASSSLKMTSGSQYNEQFF. The CDR3 DNA reads TGTGCCAGCAGCTCCCTTAAAATGACTAGCGGGAGTCAATACAATGAGCAGTTCTTC.

J is TRBJ1-2 and V is TRBV7-2; 10 bases line up with TRBD1. Per the germline V gene, CDR1 is SGHTA and CDR2 is FQGNSA. This CDR3 is 13 amino acids long. V dropped 5 bases and J dropped 10; count of bases not matched to a gene: 7. For the CDR3, the DNA is TGTGCCAGCAGCCAGACAGGGGGCTCCATCTACACCTTC. Translating it yields CASSQTGGSIYTF.